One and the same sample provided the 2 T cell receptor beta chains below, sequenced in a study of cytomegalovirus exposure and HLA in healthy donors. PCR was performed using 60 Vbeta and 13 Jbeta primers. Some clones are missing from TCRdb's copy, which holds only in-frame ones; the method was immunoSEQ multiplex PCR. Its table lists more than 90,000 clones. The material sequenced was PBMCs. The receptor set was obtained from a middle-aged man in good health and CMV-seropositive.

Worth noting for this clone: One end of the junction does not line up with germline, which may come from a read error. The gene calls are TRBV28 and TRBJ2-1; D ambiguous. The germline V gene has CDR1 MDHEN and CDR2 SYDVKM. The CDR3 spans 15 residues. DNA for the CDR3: TGTGCCAGCAGTTTATCCCCTGCGCGCTACGATGAGCAGTTCTTC. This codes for CASSLSPARYDEQFF. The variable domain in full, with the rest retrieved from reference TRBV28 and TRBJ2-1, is DVKVTQSSRYLVKRTGEKVFLECVQDMDHENMFWYRQDPGLGLRLIYFSYDVKMKEKGDIPEGYSVSREKKERFSLILESASTNQTSMYLCASSLSPARYDEQFFGPGTRLTVL.

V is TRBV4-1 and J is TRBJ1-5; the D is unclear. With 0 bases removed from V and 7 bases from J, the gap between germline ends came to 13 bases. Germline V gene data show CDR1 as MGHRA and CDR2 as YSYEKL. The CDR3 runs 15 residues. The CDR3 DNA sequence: TGCGCCAGCAGCCAAGATTCGGGCGGAGGCCAGCCCCAGCATTTT. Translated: CASSQDSGGGQPQHF.